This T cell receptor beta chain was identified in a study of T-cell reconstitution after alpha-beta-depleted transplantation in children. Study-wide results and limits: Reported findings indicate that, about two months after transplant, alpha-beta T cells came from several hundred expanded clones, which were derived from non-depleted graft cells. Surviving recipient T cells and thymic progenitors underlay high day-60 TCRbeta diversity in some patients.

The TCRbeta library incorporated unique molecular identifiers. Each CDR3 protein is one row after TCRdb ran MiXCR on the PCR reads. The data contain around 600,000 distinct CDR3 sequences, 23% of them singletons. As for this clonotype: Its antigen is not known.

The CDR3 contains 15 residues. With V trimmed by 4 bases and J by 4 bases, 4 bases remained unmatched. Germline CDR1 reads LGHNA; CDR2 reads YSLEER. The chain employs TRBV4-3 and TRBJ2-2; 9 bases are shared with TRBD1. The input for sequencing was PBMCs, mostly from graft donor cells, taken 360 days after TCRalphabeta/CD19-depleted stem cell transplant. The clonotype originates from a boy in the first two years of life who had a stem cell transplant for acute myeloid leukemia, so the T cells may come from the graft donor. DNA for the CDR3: TGCGCCAGCAGCCCGGACAGGGGCGTCACCGGGGAGCTGTTTTTT. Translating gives CASSPDRGVTGELFF.